The clone carrying this TCR beta chain showed up just once. These data belong to a study of T cells in tumors after PD-1 blockade. CDR1 and CDR2 from the germline V gene are SGHTA and FQGNSA. V lost 5 bases to trimming and J lost 4 bases, with 15 bases between them. The CDR3 is made up of 14 amino acids. Clones were sequenced by immunoSEQ multiplex PCR, and TCRdb holds only the in-frame ones, with some missing. In the table there are 14,000 to 15,000 clones, approximately 80% of which are singletons. The J gene is TRBJ2-7, the V gene TRBV7-2, with D maybe TRBD1 (6 bases). This specimen was PBMCs, taken after anti-PD-1 treatment. The TCR was taken from a human donor with basal cell carcinoma. The DNA of the CDR3 is TGTGCCAGCAGCCCCAGCAGGGGTTTTTACGAGCAGTACTTC. It encodes CASSPSRGFYEQYF.